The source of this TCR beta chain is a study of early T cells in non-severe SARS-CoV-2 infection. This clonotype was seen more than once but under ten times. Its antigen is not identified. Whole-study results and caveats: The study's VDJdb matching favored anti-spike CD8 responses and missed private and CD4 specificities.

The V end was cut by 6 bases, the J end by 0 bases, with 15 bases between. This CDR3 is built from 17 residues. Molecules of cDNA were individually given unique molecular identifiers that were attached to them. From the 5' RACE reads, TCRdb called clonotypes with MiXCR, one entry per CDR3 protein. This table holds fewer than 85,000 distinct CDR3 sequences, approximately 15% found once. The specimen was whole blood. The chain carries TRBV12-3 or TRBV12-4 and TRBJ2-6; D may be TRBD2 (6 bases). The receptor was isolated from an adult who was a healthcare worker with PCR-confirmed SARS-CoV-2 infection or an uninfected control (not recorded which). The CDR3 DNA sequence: TGTGCCAGCAGCCCGACTAGTTCATTCTCTGGGGCCAACGTCCTGACTTTC. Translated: CASSPTSSFSGANVLTF.